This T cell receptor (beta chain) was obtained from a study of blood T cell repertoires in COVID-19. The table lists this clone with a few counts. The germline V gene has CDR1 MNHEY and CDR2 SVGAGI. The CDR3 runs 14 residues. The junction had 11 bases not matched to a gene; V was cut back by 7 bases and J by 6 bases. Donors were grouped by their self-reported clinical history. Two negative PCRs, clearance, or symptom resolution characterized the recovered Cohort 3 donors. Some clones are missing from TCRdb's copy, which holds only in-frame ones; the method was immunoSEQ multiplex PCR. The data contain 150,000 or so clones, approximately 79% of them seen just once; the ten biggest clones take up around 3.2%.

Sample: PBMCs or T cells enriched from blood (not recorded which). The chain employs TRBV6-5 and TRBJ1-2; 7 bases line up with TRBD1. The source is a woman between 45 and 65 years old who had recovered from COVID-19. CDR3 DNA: TGTGCCAGCAACCCTACAGGGGTACCACATGGCTACACCTTC. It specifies CASNPTGVPHGYTF.